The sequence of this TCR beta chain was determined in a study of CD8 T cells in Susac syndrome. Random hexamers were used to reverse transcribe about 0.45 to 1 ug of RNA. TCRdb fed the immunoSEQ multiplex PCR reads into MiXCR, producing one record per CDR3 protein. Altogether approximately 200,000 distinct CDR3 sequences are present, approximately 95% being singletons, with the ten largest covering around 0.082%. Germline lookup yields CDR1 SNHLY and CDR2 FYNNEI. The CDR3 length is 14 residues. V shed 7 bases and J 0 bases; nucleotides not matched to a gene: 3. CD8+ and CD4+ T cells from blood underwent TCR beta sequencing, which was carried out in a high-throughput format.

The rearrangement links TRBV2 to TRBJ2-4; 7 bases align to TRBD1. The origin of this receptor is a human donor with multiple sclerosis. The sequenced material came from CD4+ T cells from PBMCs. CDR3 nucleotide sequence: TGTGCCAGCACACAGGGGCGAGCCAAAAACATTCAGTACTTC. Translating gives CASTQGRAKNIQYF.